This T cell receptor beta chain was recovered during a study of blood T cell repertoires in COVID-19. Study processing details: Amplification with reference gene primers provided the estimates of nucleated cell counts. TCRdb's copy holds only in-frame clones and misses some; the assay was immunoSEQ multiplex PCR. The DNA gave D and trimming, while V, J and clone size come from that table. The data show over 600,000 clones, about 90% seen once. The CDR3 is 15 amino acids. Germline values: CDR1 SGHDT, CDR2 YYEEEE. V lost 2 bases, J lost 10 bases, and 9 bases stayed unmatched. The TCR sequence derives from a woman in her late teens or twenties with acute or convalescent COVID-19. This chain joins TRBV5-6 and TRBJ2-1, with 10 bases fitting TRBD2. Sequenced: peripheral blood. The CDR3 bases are TGTGCCAGCAGCTTAACGAGCGGGGGGGGCCGGGAGCAGTTCTTC. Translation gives CASSLTSGGGREQFF.